What follows describes a single T cell receptor beta chain. The length of the CDR3 is 14 residues. The germline CDR1 and CDR2 sequences are ENHRY and SYGVKD. These data belong to a study of monozygotic twins with inflammatory bowel disease. The study subjected TCRalpha and TCRbeta cDNA to two nested PCRs of around 15 and 9 cycles. One entry per CDR3 protein, without DNA, is what TCRdb gives after re-calling the 5' RACE reads. The sample features approximately 400,000 distinct CDR3 sequences, with 2% to 2.5% in its top ten. This receptor was taken from a human donor with ulcerative colitis or Crohn's disease, or a healthy co-twin of an affected twin (not recorded which). Sequencing was done on a sample of blood. V usage is TRBV10-3 and J usage is TRBJ2-3; TCRdb's assignment of TRBD1 cannot be checked, as there is no DNA. The CDR3 region is CAISPGTSGDTQYF.